Included here is one T cell receptor (beta chain) sequence, with context. As yet, its antigen is unknown. Vbeta (60) and Jbeta (13) primers were used in the PCR. The protocol was immunoSEQ multiplex PCR, while the TCRdb copy is restricted to in-frame clones and leaves out a portion. This sample's table has approximately 46,000 clones. The data were taken from a study of cytomegalovirus exposure and HLA in healthy donors. This CDR3 contains 15 residues. V lost 5 bases, J lost 10 bases, and 21 bases lay in between. Germline CDR1 SEHNR, CDR2 FQNEAQ (reference sequence). Overall study findings and caveats: Donor immune exposure was known only as CMV serostatus. A few chains linked to CMV were shown in vitro to be specific for CMV antigens. Some V segments, including TRBV6-2 and TRBV6-3, were excluded as indistinguishable. Both high specificity and high sensitivity reportedly marked the classifier's diagnosis of cytomegalovirus status.

This sequence originates from a male donor in good health and CMV-seronegative. Sequenced material: PBMCs. The chain joins TRBV7-9 to TRBJ2-1, with D possibly being TRBD2 (5 bases). The CDR3 sequence is CASSRGLGPLWEQFF. The CDR3, as DNA: TGTGCCAGCAGCCGCGGGCTAGGGCCTCTATGGGAGCAGTTCTTC.